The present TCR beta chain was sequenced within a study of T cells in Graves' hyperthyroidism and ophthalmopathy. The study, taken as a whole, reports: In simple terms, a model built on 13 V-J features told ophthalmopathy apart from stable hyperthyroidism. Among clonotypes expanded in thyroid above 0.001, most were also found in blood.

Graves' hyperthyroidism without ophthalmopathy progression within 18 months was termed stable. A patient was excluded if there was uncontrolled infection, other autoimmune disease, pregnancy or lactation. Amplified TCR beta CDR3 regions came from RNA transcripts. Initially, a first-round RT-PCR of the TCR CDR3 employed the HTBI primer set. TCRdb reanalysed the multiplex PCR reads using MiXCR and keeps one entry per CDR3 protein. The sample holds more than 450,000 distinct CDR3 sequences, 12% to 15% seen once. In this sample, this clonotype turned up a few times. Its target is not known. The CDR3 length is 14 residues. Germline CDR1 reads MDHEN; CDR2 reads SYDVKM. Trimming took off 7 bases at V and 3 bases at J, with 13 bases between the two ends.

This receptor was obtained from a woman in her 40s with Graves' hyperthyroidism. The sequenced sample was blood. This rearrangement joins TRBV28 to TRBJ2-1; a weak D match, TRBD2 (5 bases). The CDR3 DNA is TGTGCCAGCACCCCTGGACTCCTCTACAATGAGCAGTTCTTC. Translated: CASTPGLLYNEQFF.